Shown below are 19 T cell receptor beta chains from a single sample sequenced in a study of cytomegalovirus exposure and HLA in healthy donors. The study ran its PCR with 60 Vbeta and 13 Jbeta primers. Generated by immunoSEQ multiplex PCR, the TCRdb table keeps only in-frame clones and is missing some. The table has around 140,000 clones, more than 75% seen once. The sample comprised PBMCs. Every receptor here comes from a female donor in good health and CMV-seronegative.

This clone has only one observation. The chain recombines TRBV28 with TRBJ2-7, with 7 bases that match TRBD1. Germline loops: CDR1 MDHEN, CDR2 SYDVKM. J gave up 3 bases and V 10 bases, and 9 bases lay outside the gene matches. CDR3 size: 13 residues. CDR3 loop: CATSWTGLYEQYF. CDR3 nucleotides: TGTGCCACCTCTTGGACAGGTCTCTACGAGCAGTACTTC.

The V gene is TRBV29-1, the J gene TRBJ2-1; 13 bases agree with TRBD2. Germline V gene data show CDR1 as SQVTM and CDR2 as ANQGSEA. The CDR3 totals 17 residues. With 1 base clipped from V and 0 bases from J, the junction kept 3 bases outside the gene matches. CDR3 DNA: TGCAGCGTTGAAGGGACTAGCGGGGGTATCTCCTACAATGAGCAGTTCTTC. Translated: CSVEGTSGGISYNEQFF.

The rearrangement links TRBV5-1 to TRBJ2-6; possible D gene TRBD2, 6 bases. Per germline, CDR1 SGHRS and CDR2 YFSETQ. The CDR3 loop spans 16 amino acids. With 0 bases removed from V and 0 bases from J, the gap between germline ends came to 7 bases. CDR3 in amino acids: CASSLAGGSGANVLTF. CDR3 sequence (DNA): TGCGCCAGCAGCTTGGCCGGGGGCTCTGGGGCCAACGTCCTGACTTTC.

The V and J genes are TRBV29-1 and TRBJ2-1, with a possible D match to TRBD2 (7 bases). CDR1 is SQVTM, CDR2 ANQGSEA, per germline. This CDR3 region has 13 residues. The ends were cut back, 6 bases at V and 3 bases at J, with 12 bases in the middle. CDR3 bases: TGCAGCGTAGAGGGGGGGAACTACAATGAGCAGTTCTTC. Translation gives CSVEGGNYNEQFF.

The chain recombines TRBV6-6 with TRBJ2-5; D call uncertain. Trimming took off 2 bases at V and 5 bases at J, with 9 bases between the two ends. Germline-derived CDR1 and CDR2 are MNHNY and SVGAGI (reference sequence). The CDR3 sequence is 13 residues long. CDR3 sequence (DNA): TGTGCCAGCAGTTACACCTCCGGGGAGACCCAGTACTTC. Translation gives CASSYTSGETQYF.

The chain combines TRBV19 with TRBJ1-1, with D maybe TRBD1 (5 bases). Germline loops: CDR1 LNHDA, CDR2 SQIVND (reference sequence). V was shortened by 5 bases and J by 1 base, with 23 bases between the two germline ends. This CDR3 region has 18 residues. This chain's CDR3 is CASSLGTPGRGWNTEAFF. DNA of the CDR3: TGTGCCAGTAGTTTAGGGACCCCCGGGCGGGGTTGGAACACTGAAGCTTTCTTT.

The chain carries TRBV19 and TRBJ2-2, with 7 bases matching TRBD2. Germline CDR1 LNHDA, CDR2 SQIVND (reference sequence). CDR3 length: 17 amino acids. Germline trimming cut 3 bases from V and 2 bases from J; bases unmatched to any gene: 9. The CDR3 DNA follows: TGTGCCAGTAGTATGACTTCGGGACTACCAAACACCGGGGAGCTGTTTTTT. This translates into CASSMTSGLPNTGELFF.

This clone was seen a single time. The V and J genes are TRBV27 and TRBJ1-5; a weak D match, TRBD1 (5 bases). Looked up from germline, CDR1 is MNHEY and CDR2 is SMNVEV (reference sequence). V dropped 6 bases and J dropped 0 bases, with 9 bases sitting between them. This CDR3 is built from 14 residues. CDR3 region: CASRYQGSNQPQHF. The CDR3 nucleotides are TGTGCCAGCAGATACCAGGGTAGCAATCAGCCCCAGCATTTT.

This chain links TRBV7-8 with TRBJ1-2; unclear D gene. V was shortened by 8 bases and J by 2 bases, with 9 bases between the two germline ends. The V gene's germline CDR1 is SGHVS and CDR2 FQNEAQ. The CDR3 spans 12 residues. This chain's CDR3 is CASAGVNYGYTF. CDR3 DNA: TGTGCCAGCGCCGGAGTGAACTATGGCTACACCTTC.

The genes are TRBV4-3 and TRBJ2-7; 14 bases fit TRBD2. The CDR3 covers 15 residues. Germline assignment: CDR1 LGHNA and CDR2 YSLEER. J was trimmed by 3 bases and V by 4 bases; bases with no gene match: 2. The CDR3 loop is CASSLGTSGSYEQYF. Written as DNA, the CDR3 is TGCGCCAGCAGCCTAGGGACTAGCGGGAGCTACGAGCAGTACTTC.

This clone was seen a few times. The chain is built from TRBV27 and TRBJ2-5, with 8 bases aligning to TRBD1. The germline V gene has CDR1 MNHEY and CDR2 SMNVEV (reference sequence). Unmatched junction bases numbered 3, after V lost 0 bases and J lost 0 bases. The CDR3 has 16 amino acids. CDR3 sequence: CASSLSRQGYQETQYF. In nucleotides, the CDR3 is TGTGCCAGCAGTTTATCGAGACAGGGGTACCAAGAGACCCAGTACTTC.

This clone has a single count. The chain links TRBV5-1 to TRBJ2-7; 9 bases are shared with TRBD1. Germline assignment: CDR1 SGHRS and CDR2 YFSETQ. Trimming took 4 bases from V and 4 from J; bases not matched to a gene: 6. The CDR3 is made up of 14 amino acids. The CDR3 nucleotides read TGCGCCAGCAGCCACCGGGACAGGGCGTACGAGCAGTACTTC. As protein: CASSHRDRAYEQYF.

This clone was detected only a few times. The gene calls are TRBV28 and TRBJ2-7, with 9 bases aligning to TRBD2. Germline assignment: CDR1 MDHEN and CDR2 SYDVKM. The V and J ends lost 3 bases and 5 bases, in that order; junction bases with no gene match: 2. This CDR3 comprises 13 residues. CDR3 loop: CASSFSGSHEQYF. The CDR3 region has the DNA TGTGCCAGCAGTTTTAGCGGGAGTCACGAGCAGTACTTC.

This clone has only one observation. V usage is TRBV5-1 and J usage is TRBJ1-6; D gene ambiguous. The CDR3 spans 14 residues. With 0 bases removed from V and 5 bases from J, the gap between germline ends came to 6 bases. Germline V gene sequence: CDR1 SGHRS, CDR2 YFSETQ. CDR3 nucleotides: TGCGCCAGCAGCTTGGAATCAAATAATTCACCCCTCCACTTT. Amino acids: CASSLESNNSPLHF.

The chain employs TRBV4-1 and TRBJ2-1; D remains unclear. CDR1 and CDR2 (germline): MGHRA, YSYEKL. Trimming took off 1 base at V and 2 bases at J, with 6 bases between the two ends. This CDR3 comprises 14 residues. CDR3 coding DNA: TGCGCCAGCAGCCAAGGACACACCTACAATGAGCAGTTCTTC. Residues: CASSQGHTYNEQFF.

This chain uses TRBV5-1 with TRBJ2-3, with TRBD2 matching over 10 bases. J gave up 1 base and V 0 bases, and 5 bases lay outside the gene matches. CDR1 and CDR2 (germline): SGHRS, YFSETQ. This CDR3 is 17 amino acids long. The CDR3 DNA sequence: TGCGCCAGCAGCTTGGAGGCTAGCGGGAGTGGCACAGATACGCAGTATTTT. As protein: CASSLEASGSGTDTQYF.

V and J are TRBV30 and TRBJ1-5, with D possibly TRBD1 on 6 matching bases. The V gene's germline CDR1 is GTSNPN and CDR2 SVGIG (reference sequence). V shed 0 bases and J shed 7 bases, with 10 bases lying between them. CDR3 length equals 13 residues. DNA of the CDR3: TGTGCCTGGAGTGTACATGGGGGCCAGCCCCAGCATTTT. Its translation is CAWSVHGGQPQHF.

J is TRBJ2-4 and V is TRBV2; TRBD2 matches 13 bases. CDR3 size: 14 residues. Germline assignment: CDR1 SNHLY and CDR2 FYNNEI. With V trimmed by 4 bases and J by 8 bases, 2 bases remained unmatched. The CDR3 loop is CASSGLAGGYIQYF. The CDR3 coding sequence is TGTGCCAGCAGTGGACTAGCGGGAGGTTACATTCAGTACTTC.

The J gene is TRBJ2-1, the V gene TRBV9; TRBD2 might be the D (5 bases). Germline loops: CDR1 SGDLS, CDR2 YYNGEE. The CDR3 runs 14 residues. Deletions cut 4 bases from V and 1 base from J, with 9 bases between. The CDR3 is CASSKGGSYNEQFF. In nucleotides, the CDR3 is TGTGCCAGCAGCAAAGGAGGATCCTACAATGAGCAGTTCTTC. The whole variable domain, remainder taken from reference TRBV9 and TRBJ2-1, is DSGVTQTPKHLITATGQRVTLRCSPRSGDLSVYWYQQSLDQGLQFLIQYYNGEERAKGNILERFSAQQFPDLHSELNLSSLELGDSALYFCASSKGGSYNEQFFGPGTRLTVL.